This is a list of T cell receptor beta chains from one sample in a study of graft-versus-host responses after intestinal transplantation. Only in-frame clones appear in the TCRdb table, and some are missing; sequencing was by immunoSEQ multiplex PCR. The sample carries about 85,000 clones, around 84% recorded once. What these receptors recognize is not known. Sequenced material: unstimulated CD4+ T cells sorted from spleen or lymph node cells, taken before intestinal transplant. The receptors originated from a human donor who received an intestinal transplant. Both conserved end residues are part of each CDR3. The D gene is left open where the match is weak. For some rows the clone size is stated as once, few or many, or as a class when expanded; others skip it.

D	size	J	V	CDR3	DNA
TRBD2	once	TRBJ2-7	TRBV10-3	CAISGGGGPYEQYF	TGTGCCATCAGTGGGGGGGGAGGTCCCTACGAGCAGTACTTC
.	.	TRBJ2-7	TRBV9	CASSSTSTSFEQYF	TGTGCCAGCAGCTCCACTAGCACATCCTTCGAGCAGTACTTC
TRBD1	.	TRBJ2-7	TRBV29-1	CSVAQQGQGWDEQYF	TGCAGCGTGGCTCAGCAGGGACAGGGATGGGACGAGCAGTACTTC
.	.	TRBJ2-7	TRBV18	CASSPLGAGNEQYF	TGTGCCAGCTCACCACTGGGGGCCGGCAACGAGCAGTACTTC
.	.	TRBJ2-3	TRBV9	CASSVGRGDTQYF	TGTGCCAGCAGCGTAGGTAGGGGAGATACGCAGTATTTT
.	.	TRBJ1-1	TRBV18	CASSLLETDHNTEAFF	TGTGCCAGCTCACTACTCGAGACAGACCACAACACTGAAGCTTTCTTT
.	.	TRBJ1-4	TRBV29-1	CSVGDIIYENEKLFF	TGCAGCGTTGGTGACATTATTTACGAAAATGAAAAACTGTTTTTT
.	.	TRBJ2-7	TRBV7-9	CASSLEATTYEQYF	TGTGCCAGCAGCTTAGAAGCAACCACCTACGAGCAGTACTTC
.	few	TRBJ1-2	TRBV29-1	CSVGARDHGYTF	TGCAGCGTTGGGGCCCGCGACCATGGCTACACCTTC
.	.	TRBJ2-5	TRBV2	CASMASQETQYF	TGTGCCAGCATGGCCAGCCAAGAGACCCAGTACTTC
TRBD2	.	TRBJ2-5	TRBV27	CASSRKGLAYQETQYF	TGTGCCAGCAGCCGAAAGGGACTAGCCTACCAAGAGACCCAGTACTTC
.	.	TRBJ1-1	TRBV7-9	CASSLVLSVTEAFF	TGTGCCAGCAGCTTGGTGTTGTCGGTCACTGAAGCTTTCTTT
.	.	TRBJ1-6	TRBV11-1	CASSTANNSPLHF	TGTGCCAGCAGCACAGCCAACAATTCACCCCTCCACTTT
.	.	TRBJ1-2	TRBV28	CASSSLPRSNGYTF	TGTGCCAGCAGTTCCCTCCCCCGTAGCAATGGCTACACCTTC
.	.	TRBJ2-1	TRBV28	CASSLLYNEQFF	TGTGCCAGCAGTTTGTTATACAATGAGCAGTTCTTC
TRBD1	.	TRBJ2-2	TRBV27	CASSPIGGQFTGELFF	TGTGCCAGCAGTCCCATTGGGGGACAGTTCACCGGGGAGCTGTTTTTT
.	.	TRBJ1-3	TRBV4-1	CASSQYREQAGNTIYF	TGCGCCAGCAGCCAGTACAGGGAGCAGGCTGGAAACACCATATATTTT
TRBD1	.	TRBJ2-7	TRBV6-6	CASSLMLGTDLYEQYF	TGTGCCAGCAGTTTGATGTTAGGGACAGACCTTTACGAGCAGTACTTC
TRBD2	.	TRBJ2-7	TRBV4-2	CASSQTLAGGTFREQYF	TGTGCCAGCAGCCAGACTCTAGCGGGGGGGACCTTCCGGGAGCAGTACTTC
TRBD1	.	TRBJ2-1	TRBV28	CASSLTGAGNEQFF	TGTGCCAGCAGTTTAACAGGGGCTGGCAATGAGCAGTTCTTC
.	once	TRBJ2-3	TRBV9	CASSVGVWAGSDTQYF	TGTGCCAGCAGCGTAGGTGTATGGGCGGGTTCAGATACGCAGTATTTT
TRBD1	.	TRBJ2-7	TRBV2	CASSVGQLMYEQYF	TGTGCCAGCAGTGTGGGACAGCTGATGTACGAGCAGTACTTC